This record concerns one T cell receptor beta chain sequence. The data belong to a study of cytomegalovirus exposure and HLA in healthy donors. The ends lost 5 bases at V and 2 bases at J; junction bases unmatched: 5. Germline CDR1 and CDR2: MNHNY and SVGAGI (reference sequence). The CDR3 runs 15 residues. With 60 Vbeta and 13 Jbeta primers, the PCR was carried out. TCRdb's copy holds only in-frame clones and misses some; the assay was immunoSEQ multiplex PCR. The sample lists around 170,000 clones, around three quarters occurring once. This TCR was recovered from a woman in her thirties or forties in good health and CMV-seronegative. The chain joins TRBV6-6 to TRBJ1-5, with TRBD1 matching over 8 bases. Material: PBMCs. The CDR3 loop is CASSATQGGNQPQHF. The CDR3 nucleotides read TGTGCCAGCAGTGCCACACAGGGGGGCAATCAGCCCCAGCATTTT.